These 27 T cell receptor beta chains came from one sample sequenced in a study of vaccination effects on CD4 cells after COVID-19. Ahead of sequencing, the ViraFEST assay grew antigen-specific CD4+ T cells using viral peptide pools. CD4+ T cell isolation took place after 10 days of culture. Every participant took two doses of the BNT162b2 or mRNA-1273 vaccine. Generated by immunoSEQ multiplex PCR, the TCRdb table keeps only in-frame clones and is missing some. In the table there are around 67,000 clones, approximately 80% of which are singletons. No antigen has been identified for these receptors. This specimen was CD4+ T cells from PBMCs cultured with HCoV-229E spike peptides, taken after COVID-19 vaccination. Receptor source: a human donor who received a COVID-19 vaccine.

The V and J genes are TRBV3-1 (or the pseudogene TRBV3-2) and TRBJ2-1; D gene ambiguous. V lost 1 base and J lost 7, with 5 bases in between. This CDR3 spans 12 amino acids. In germline, CDR1 is LGHDT, CDR2 YNNKEL (reference sequence). The CDR3 nucleotides are TGTGCCAGCAGCCAAGTAGGGAATGAGCAGTTCTTC. It translates to CASSQVGNEQFF.

The chain has TRBV5-4 and TRBJ2-5; TRBD2 matches at 8 bases. The length of the CDR3 is 17 residues. J was trimmed by 9 bases and V by 0 bases; bases with no gene match: 16. Germline V gene sequence: CDR1 SGHNT, CDR2 YYREEE (reference sequence). The CDR3 sequence is CASSLAGFSGATSAQYF. CDR3 DNA sequence: TGTGCCAGCAGCTTGGCGGGGTTTAGCGGGGCGACTTCGGCCCAGTACTTC.

The chain links TRBV11-2 to TRBJ2-4; 13 bases are shared with TRBD2. V lost 5 bases to trimming and J lost 10 bases; unmatched junction nucleotides: 5. Looked up from germline, CDR1 is SGHAT and CDR2 is FQNNGV. The CDR3 has 14 residues. CDR3 nucleotides: TGTGCCAGCAGCCGGGGACTAGCGGGACTTATTCAGTACTTC. It yields the protein CASSRGLAGLIQYF.

The chain employs TRBV7-8 and TRBJ2-2, with 15 bases matching TRBD2. Germline V gene lookup returns CDR1 SGHVS and CDR2 FQNEAQ. V was pared by 1 base and J by 4 bases, with 4 bases of the junction left unmatched. The CDR3 contains 18 residues. The CDR3 region is CASSLGRGLAGGTGELFF. The CDR3 nucleotides read TGTGCCAGCAGCTTAGGTCGGGGACTAGCGGGGGGCACCGGGGAGCTGTTTTTT.

CDR3 amino acids: CASRREMNTEAFF. In nucleotides, the CDR3 is TGTGCCAGCAGGAGGGAGATGAACACTGAAGCTTTCTTT. The V and J genes are TRBV6-4 and TRBJ1-1; D is ambiguous. CDR1 and CDR2 (germline): MRHNA, SNTAGT. V gave up 6 bases and J gave up 0 bases, with 8 bases separating them. This CDR3 region has 13 residues.

This clone was seen only a few times. This chain connects TRBV6-5 to TRBJ1-5; 7 nucleotides align to TRBD1. The CDR3 runs to 13 residues. Losses at the gene ends were 2 bases for V and 6 bases for J; bases not matched to a gene: 1. Germline V gives CDR1 MNHEY, CDR2 SVGAGI. The CDR3 sequence: CASSYDRVQPQHF. The CDR3 DNA sequence: TGTGCCAGCAGTTACGACAGGGTTCAGCCCCAGCATTTT.

This clone was seen a handful of times. The CDR3 spells CASSGGTSGMNEQFF. CDR3 nucleotides: TGCGCCAGCAGTGGCGGGACTAGCGGTATGAATGAGCAGTTCTTC. This chain links TRBV10-1 with TRBJ2-1; 11 nucleotides line up with TRBD2. The germline gives CDR1 WNHNN, CDR2 SYGVQD (reference sequence). V trimming: 4 bases; J trimming: 7 bases; junction bases outside the gene matches: 6. CDR3 length equals 15 residues.

The V and J genes are TRBV5-1 and TRBJ2-6; unclear D gene. The ends were cut back, 4 bases at V and 3 bases at J, with 8 bases in the middle. Germline CDR1 reads SGHRS; CDR2 reads YFSETQ. This CDR3 comprises 14 residues. Written as DNA, the CDR3 is TGCGCCAGCAGCGATGCCAGTGGGGCCAACGTCCTGACTTTC. It specifies CASSDASGANVLTF.

V is TRBV20-1 and J is TRBJ1-2; 7 bases map to TRBD1. V dropped 3 bases and J dropped 8; count of bases not matched to a gene: 6. CDR1 and CDR2 (germline): DFQATT, SNEGSKA (reference sequence). The CDR3 extends over 12 amino acids. The CDR3 nucleotides are TGCAGTGCTAGTGCCAGGGGGGGAGGCTACACCTTC. This codes for CSASARGGGYTF.

This clone occurred a few times. The rearrangement uses TRBV7-3 and TRBJ2-5, with D uncertain. Germline CDR1 is SGHTA and CDR2 is FQGTGA. The CDR3 has 13 amino acids. Trimming removed 0 bases from V and 5 bases from J, with 7 bases in between. This chain's CDR3 is CASSLTNKETQYF. The CDR3 nucleotides are TGTGCCAGCAGCTTAACTAACAAGGAGACCCAGTACTTC.

V usage is TRBV7-2 and J usage is TRBJ2-4; 7 bases fit TRBD1. V lost 5 bases and J lost 7; bases outside the gene matches: 8. The CDR3 is 14 residues long. From germline, CDR1 is SGHTA and CDR2 FQGNSA. The CDR3 loop is CASSPLTGSNIQYF. Written as DNA, the CDR3 is TGTGCCAGCAGCCCCTTGACAGGGTCGAACATTCAGTACTTC.

V and J are TRBV6-6 and TRBJ1-5, with a tentative D call TRBD1 (6 bases). The V gene's germline CDR1 is MNHNY and CDR2 SVGAGI (reference sequence). Deletions cut 6 bases from V and 7 bases from J, with 13 bases between. The CDR3 loop spans 13 amino acids. CDR3 loop: CASSRGGWQPQHF. The CDR3 DNA is TGTGCCAGCAGCCGAGGGGGTTGGCAGCCCCAGCATTTT.

This clone is a singleton in its sample. The chain uses TRBV5-1 and TRBJ2-1; D uncertain. Trimming shortened V by 2 bases and J by 0 bases, and 9 bases separated the two germline ends. This CDR3 has 15 amino acids. Germline V gene sequence: CDR1 SGHRS, CDR2 YFSETQ. The CDR3 sequence is CASSLTQSSYNEQFF. The CDR3 DNA is TGCGCCAGCAGCTTAACGCAGAGCTCCTACAATGAGCAGTTCTTC.

The V and J genes are TRBV6-1 and TRBJ1-6; no clear D gene. The CDR3 extends over 18 amino acids. V dropped 1 base and J dropped 7 bases, with 20 bases sitting between them. The germline gives CDR1 MNHNS, CDR2 SASEGT. CDR3 amino acids: CASSEVFGRASTNSPLHF. DNA of the CDR3: TGTGCCAGCAGTGAAGTCTTTGGTCGAGCAAGCACAAATTCACCCCTCCACTTT.

The V and J genes are TRBV2 and TRBJ2-2; D is undetermined. Trimming removed 6 bases at V and 0 bases at J, with 5 bases between. Germline-derived CDR1 and CDR2 are SNHLY and FYNNEI. There are 13 residues in the CDR3. The CDR3 coding sequence is TGTGCCAGCAGGCGGACGAACACCGGGGAGCTGTTTTTT. It is translated as CASRRTNTGELFF.

The J gene is TRBJ1-2, the V gene TRBV5-1; perhaps TRBD1 as D (5 bases). Trimming shortened V by 4 bases and J by 4 bases, and 14 bases separated the two germline ends. CDR3 length equals 14 residues. Per the germline V gene, CDR1 is SGHRS and CDR2 is YFSETQ. In DNA form, the CDR3 reads TGCGCCAGCAGCCGGCCTGGAGGGACCTATGGCTACACCTTC. Encoded protein: CASSRPGGTYGYTF.

The chain employs TRBV6-5 and TRBJ1-4; D remains ambiguous. The CDR3 is 15 residues long. Trimming took off 2 bases at V and 8 bases at J, with 15 bases between the two ends. Germline lookup yields CDR1 MNHEY and CDR2 SVGAGI. The CDR3 region has the DNA TGTGCCAGCAGTTACACCCCGGGCGGGCAGGAAAAACTGTTTTTT. This encodes CASSYTPGGQEKLFF.

The chain combines TRBV9 with TRBJ2-7; TRBD1 agrees at 10 bases. This CDR3 is 15 amino acids long. J lost 4 bases, V lost 4 bases, and 8 bases had no gene match. CDR1 and CDR2 from the germline V gene are SGDLS and YYNGEE. The CDR3 nucleotides read TGTGCCAGCAGCTCTGACAGGGGGCTGGGTTACGAGCAGTACGTC. As protein: CASSSDRGLGYEQYV.

This clone was detected a few times. V gene TRBV10-1 combines with J gene TRBJ2-4; D tentatively reads TRBD1 or TRBD2 (6 bases each). CDR1 and CDR2 (germline): WNHNN, SYGVQD (reference sequence). With 0 bases removed from V and 2 bases from J, the gap between germline ends came to 14 bases. The CDR3 spans 17 residues. The CDR3 loop is CASSESSGGGSKNIQYF. The CDR3 DNA reads as TGCGCCAGCAGTGAGTCCTCAGGAGGGGGGTCCAAAAACATTCAGTACTTC.

The chain links TRBV6-5 to TRBJ1-2; the match to TRBD1 covers 10 bases. Germline V lookup: CDR1 MNHEY, CDR2 SVGAGI. This CDR3 contains 13 residues. J gave up 7 bases and V 8 bases, and 7 bases lay outside the gene matches. The DNA of the CDR3 is TGTGCCAGCCGGGCGGGACAGGGGTCTGGCTACACCTTC. It yields the protein CASRAGQGSGYTF.

V gene TRBV30 combines with J gene TRBJ1-3, with 8 bases fitting TRBD1. This CDR3 has 16 amino acids. With 3 bases clipped from V and 2 bases from J, the junction kept 9 bases outside the gene matches. Germline lookup yields CDR1 GTSNPN and CDR2 SVGIG (reference sequence). CDR3 loop: CAWSVPGGGPGNTIYF. The CDR3 coding sequence is TGTGCCTGGAGCGTTCCAGGGGGCGGTCCTGGAAACACCATATATTTT. The entire variable domain, with the rest obtained from reference TRBV30 and TRBJ1-3, is as follows: SQTIHQWPATLVQPVGSPLSLECTVEGTSNPNLYWYRQAAGRGLQLLFYSVGIGQISSEVPQNLSASRPQDRQFILSSKKLLLSDSGFYLCAWSVPGGGPGNTIYFGEGSWLTVV.

The rearrangement uses TRBV3-1 (or the pseudogene TRBV3-2) and TRBJ2-1; unclear D gene. V was pared by 1 base and J by 9 bases, with 1 base between. The CDR3 loop spans 10 amino acids. Germline V CDR1 and CDR2: LGHDT, YNNKEL (reference sequence). CDR3 coding DNA: TGTGCCAGCAGCCAAGGTGAGCAGTTCTTC. It encodes CASSQGEQFF.

The chain recombines TRBV7-3 with TRBJ1-6; 7 bases match TRBD1. Trimming cost V 2 bases and J 7 bases; bases outside gene matches: 5. The CDR3 consists of 15 residues. Germline CDR1 reads SGHTA; CDR2 reads FQGTGA. The CDR3: CASSLLGQTNSPLHF. The CDR3 region has the DNA TGTGCCAGCAGCTTATTGGGACAGACAAATTCACCCCTCCACTTT.

This chain connects TRBV4-1 to TRBJ1-2; D perhaps matches TRBD1 (5 bases). CDR3 length equals 15 residues. Trimming left V 2 bases short and J 2 bases short, with 12 bases between. Germline V lookup: CDR1 MGHRA, CDR2 YSYEKL. The CDR3 DNA reads as TGCGCCAGCAGCCAACCTGCCAGGGAAAACTATGGCTACACCTTC. It yields the protein CASSQPARENYGYTF.

The chain combines TRBV6-1 with TRBJ2-7; 7 positions agree with TRBD1. Germline V gives CDR1 MNHNS, CDR2 SASEGT. After removal of 2 bases from V and 3 bases from J, the junction contained 4 bases not matched to a gene. This CDR3 is 14 amino acids long. CDR3 residues: CASSELGQNYEQYV. The CDR3 coding sequence is TGTGCCAGCAGTGAATTGGGACAGAACTACGAGCAGTACGTC.

The chain carries TRBV9 and TRBJ2-2; unclear D gene. The CDR3 loop spans 14 amino acids. V was trimmed by 1 base and J by 4 bases, leaving 8 bases between them. CDR1 is SGDLS, CDR2 YYNGEE, per germline. The CDR3 DNA follows: TGTGCCAGCAGCGTAAGGTGGTCCACCGGGGAGCTGTTTTTT. This translates into CASSVRWSTGELFF.

This chain uses TRBV5-5 with TRBJ2-5; 7 nucleotides line up with TRBD2. There are 13 residues in the CDR3. V was pared by 2 bases and J by 5 bases, with 3 bases of the junction left unmatched. The germline V gene has CDR1 SGHKS and CDR2 YYEKEE (reference sequence). The CDR3 loop reads CASSLGRGETQYF. The CDR3 coding sequence is TGTGCCAGCAGCTTAGGGCGGGGGGAGACCCAGTACTTC.